This record concerns one TCR beta chain sequence. This sample stems from a study of cytomegalovirus exposure and HLA in healthy donors. Whole-study context: There were several hundred genotyped donors. Of these, about 86% fell in the genetic ancestry cluster associated with self-reported Caucasian donors.

The PCR employed 60 Vbeta primers together with 13 Jbeta primers. Repertoires were generated with immunoSEQ multiplex PCR, while TCRdb's copy carries only in-frame clones and drops some. This sample has 150,000 to 200,000 clones, with 68% found just once. In germline, CDR1 is MDHEN, CDR2 SYDVKM. V gave up 6 bases and J gave up 4 bases; unmatched junction bases: 11. CDR3 size: 17 residues. This clonotype was sampled from a man aged 45-65 years in good health and CMV-seronegative. The sequencing input was PBMCs. V is TRBV28 and J is TRBJ1-5, with 11 bases lining up with TRBD1. The CDR3 region has the DNA TGTGCCAGCAGGGGGGCCGGGACAGGGGGGAAAAATCAGCCCCAGCATTTT. Translated: CASRGAGTGGKNQPQHF.